This TCR beta chain was sequenced for a study of lymphopenia after photon versus proton radiotherapy. Here immunoSEQ multiplex PCR was the method, and the copy in TCRdb shows in-frame clones only, minus some. The sample yields about 160,000 clones, 75% to 90% seen once. The input for sequencing was peripheral blood, taken from a patient treated with photon-based radiotherapy. The receptor was derived from a middle-aged man with gastric cancer.

CDR3 in amino acids: CASTPPGQGAEAFF. The DNA of the CDR3 is TGTGCCAGCACTCCACCGGGACAGGGGGCTGAAGCTTTCTTT. J is TRBJ1-1 and V is TRBV6-5; 11 positions match TRBD1. This CDR3 has 14 amino acids. Germline V gene data show CDR1 as MNHEY and CDR2 as SVGAGI. V gave up 7 bases and J gave up 6 bases; unmatched junction bases: 7.